This T cell receptor beta chain was observed in a study of T cells in localized non-small cell lung cancer. Sequenced by immunoSEQ multiplex PCR; TCRdb stores in-frame clones only, minus some. The sample includes about 92,000 clones, roughly 91% of them seen just once. The CDR3 loop spans 12 amino acids. Between the trimmed V and J ends, which lost 5 bases and 2 bases, there was a span of 3 bases. Germline V lookup: CDR1 MNHEY, CDR2 SVGAGI. Turning to this clone: Its target is unknown.

Study outcomes and limitations: In uninvolved adjacent lung, T cell clonality reached its highest value, exceeding tumor. Researchers found a median approximately 55 of the top 100 tumor clones in adjacent lung.

Here the sequenced sample was PBMCs, taken before any cancer treatment. The sequence derives from a woman aged 35-75 years with stage II squamous cell lung carcinoma. The gene calls are TRBV6-5 and TRBJ2-2; D gene uncertain. For the CDR3, the DNA is TGTGCCAGCAGTGGTAACACCGGGGAGCTGTTTTTT. Its protein product is CASSGNTGELFF.